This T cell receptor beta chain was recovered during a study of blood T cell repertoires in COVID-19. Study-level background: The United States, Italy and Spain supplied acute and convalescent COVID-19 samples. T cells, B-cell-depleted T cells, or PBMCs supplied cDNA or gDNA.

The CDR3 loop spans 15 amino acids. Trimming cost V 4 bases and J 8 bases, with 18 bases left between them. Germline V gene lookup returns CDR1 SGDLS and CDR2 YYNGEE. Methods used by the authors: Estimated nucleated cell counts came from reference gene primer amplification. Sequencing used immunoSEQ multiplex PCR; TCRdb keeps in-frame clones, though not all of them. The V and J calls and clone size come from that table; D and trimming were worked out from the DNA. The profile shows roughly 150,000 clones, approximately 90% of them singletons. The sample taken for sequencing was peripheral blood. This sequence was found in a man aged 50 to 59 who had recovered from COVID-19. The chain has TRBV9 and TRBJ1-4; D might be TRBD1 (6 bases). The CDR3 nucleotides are TGTGCCAGCAGCCCCAGCGGGGGGCAGGGGGAAAAACTGTTTTTT. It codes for CASSPSGGQGEKLFF.